The entry below describes one T cell receptor beta chain. The antigen remains undetermined. In the PCR, 60 Vbeta and 13 Jbeta primers were used. Using immunoSEQ multiplex PCR, the repertoire was profiled, and TCRdb retains in-frame clones only, with some absent. The sample has over 110,000 clones, 79% seen once. This record belongs to a study of cytomegalovirus exposure and HLA in healthy donors. Study context: T cells numbering around 180 million yielded some 100 million unique TCR beta sequences in an earlier analysis. Study results and caveats: The availability of immune exposure information extended only to CMV serostatus.

Germline loops: CDR1 LGHNA, CDR2 YSLEER. CDR3 length: 15 residues. The V gene lost 0 bases and the J gene lost 3 bases, with 12 bases spanning the gap. The gene calls are TRBV4-3 and TRBJ2-7; maybe TRBD1 (5 bases). The receptor's source is a man in his late teens or twenties in good health and CMV-seronegative. Sequenced material: PBMCs. This chain's CDR3 is CASSQEGSGRYEQYF. DNA of the CDR3: TGCGCCAGCAGCCAAGAAGGATCAGGGCGCTACGAGCAGTACTTC.